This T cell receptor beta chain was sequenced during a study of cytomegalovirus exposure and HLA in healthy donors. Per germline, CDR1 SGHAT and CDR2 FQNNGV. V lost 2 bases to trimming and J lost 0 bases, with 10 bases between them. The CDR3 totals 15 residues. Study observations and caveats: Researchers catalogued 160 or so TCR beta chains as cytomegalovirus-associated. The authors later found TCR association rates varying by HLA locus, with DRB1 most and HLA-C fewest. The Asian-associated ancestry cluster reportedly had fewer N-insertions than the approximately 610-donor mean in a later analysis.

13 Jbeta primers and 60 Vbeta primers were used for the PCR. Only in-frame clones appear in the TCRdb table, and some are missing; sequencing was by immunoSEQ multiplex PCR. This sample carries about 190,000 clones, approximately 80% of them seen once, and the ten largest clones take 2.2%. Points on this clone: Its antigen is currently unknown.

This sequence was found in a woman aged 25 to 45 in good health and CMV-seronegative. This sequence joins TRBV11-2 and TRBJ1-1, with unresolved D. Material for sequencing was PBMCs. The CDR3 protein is CASSLNFFLNTEAFF. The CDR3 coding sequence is TGTGCCAGCAGCTTAAATTTCTTCCTGAACACTGAAGCTTTCTTT.